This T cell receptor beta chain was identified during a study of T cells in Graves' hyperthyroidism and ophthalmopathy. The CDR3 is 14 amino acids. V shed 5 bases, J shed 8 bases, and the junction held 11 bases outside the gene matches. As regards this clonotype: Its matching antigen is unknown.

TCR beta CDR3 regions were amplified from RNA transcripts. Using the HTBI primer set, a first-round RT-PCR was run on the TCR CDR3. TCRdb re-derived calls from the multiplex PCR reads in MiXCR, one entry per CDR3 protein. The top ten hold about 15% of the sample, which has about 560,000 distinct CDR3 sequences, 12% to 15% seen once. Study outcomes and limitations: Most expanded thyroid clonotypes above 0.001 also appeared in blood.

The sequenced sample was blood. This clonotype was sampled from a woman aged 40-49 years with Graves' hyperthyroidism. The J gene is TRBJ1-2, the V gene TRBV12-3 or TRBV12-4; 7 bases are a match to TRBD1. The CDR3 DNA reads TGTGCCAGCAGTCCAGACAGGGAAGTCAGAGGCTACACCTTC. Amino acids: CASSPDREVRGYTF.